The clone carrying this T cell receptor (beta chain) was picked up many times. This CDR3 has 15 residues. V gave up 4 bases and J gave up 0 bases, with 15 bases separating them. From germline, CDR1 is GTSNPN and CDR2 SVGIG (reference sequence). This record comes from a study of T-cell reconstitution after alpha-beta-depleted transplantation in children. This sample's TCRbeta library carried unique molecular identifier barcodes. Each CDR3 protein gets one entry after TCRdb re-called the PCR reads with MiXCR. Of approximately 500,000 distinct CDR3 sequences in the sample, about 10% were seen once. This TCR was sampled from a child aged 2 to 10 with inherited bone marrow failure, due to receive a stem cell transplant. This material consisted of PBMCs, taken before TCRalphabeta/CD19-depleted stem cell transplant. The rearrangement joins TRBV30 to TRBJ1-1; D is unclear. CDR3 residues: CAWNLYSLMNTEAFF. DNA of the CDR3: TGTGCCTGGAACCTCTACAGCCTCATGAACACTGAAGCTTTCTTT.